These 27 T cell receptor beta chains were all obtained from the same sample, sequenced in a study of shared clonotypes between healthy human individuals. Produced via immunoSEQ multiplex PCR; TCRdb's table is partial and in-frame only. This table has 2 million to 2.5 million clones, 85% to 95% appearing once. Sequencing was done on a sample of naive CD4+ T cells from PBMCs. Subset: CD45RA+ positively selected. These TCRs come from a man younger than 35 in good health. Some clones in this sample may be carry-over from other donors' samples.

CDR3: CATKGQGVDEKLFF. The CDR3 DNA reads TGTGCCACCAAGGGACAGGGGGTAGATGAAAAACTGTTTTTT. The V call is TRBV21-1, the J call TRBJ1-4; the tabulated D call, TRBD1, remains unverified against the DNA. TRBV21-1 is shown as a pseudogene. The CDR3 is 14 residues long.

For this clone: Other DNA sequences of this sample code for an identical CDR3. The chain couples TRBV5-1 to TRBJ2-7; tentatively, D is TRBD1 (5 bases). CDR1 is SGHRS, CDR2 YFSETQ, per germline. The V gene lost 4 bases and the J gene lost 5 bases, with 10 bases spanning the gap. The CDR3 loop spans 12 amino acids. CDR3 loop: CASSLGVHEQYF. As DNA, the CDR3 is TGCGCCAGCAGCCTAGGGGTCCACGAGCAGTACTTC. Complete variable domain (other parts from reference TRBV5-1 and TRBJ2-7): KAGVTQTPRYLIKTRGQQVTLSCSPISGHRSVSWYQQTPGQGLQFLFEYFSETQRNKGNFPGRFSGRQFSNSRSEMNVSTLELGDSALYLCASSLGVHEQYFGPGTRLTVT.

The chain is built from TRBV19 and TRBJ1-3; TRBD1 matches 7 bases. V was clipped by 6 bases and J by 2 bases; unmatched bases: 4. This CDR3 comprises 14 residues. CDR1 LNHDA and CDR2 SQIVND come from the germline V gene (reference sequence). CDR3 nucleotides: TGTGCCAGTAGGCCTGGGACAGCTGGAAACACCATATATTTT. Amino acid sequence: CASRPGTAGNTIYF.

This chain uses TRBV5-6 with TRBJ1-1, with D hard to call. Germline CDR1 and CDR2: SGHDT and YYEEEE. The CDR3 loop spans 14 amino acids. V was trimmed by 2 bases and J by 3 bases, leaving 11 bases between them. The CDR3 reads CASSLIGSDTEAFF. The CDR3 DNA follows: TGTGCCAGCAGCTTAATTGGCAGCGACACTGAAGCTTTCTTT.

The chain employs TRBV2 and TRBJ1-2, with TRBD1 matching over 7 bases. The CDR3 extends over 13 amino acids. V lost 6 bases and J lost 6; bases outside the gene matches: 7. Germline CDR1 SNHLY, CDR2 FYNNEI. The CDR3 DNA follows: TGTGCCAGCAGAATCACAGGGGTGAATGGCTACACCTTC. This codes for CASRITGVNGYTF.

CDR3 in DNA: TGTGCCAGCGCCCCGCGGGGAGAGACCCAGTACTTC. Residues: CASAPRGETQYF. The V gene is TRBV7-6, the J gene TRBJ2-5; D is possibly TRBD2 (6 bases). Germline CDR1 reads SGHVS; CDR2 reads FNYEAQ. The CDR3 has 12 residues. Trimming shortened V by 8 bases and J by 4 bases, and 11 bases separated the two germline ends.

The rearrangement joins TRBV11-2 to TRBJ1-1; D perhaps matches TRBD1 (5 bases). This CDR3 spans 14 amino acids. The V end was cut by 3 bases, the J end by 5 bases, with 13 bases between. Germline V CDR1 and CDR2: SGHAT, FQNNGV. The CDR3 nucleotides read TGTGCCAGCAGCTTTTCCGCCCGGGGGACTGAAGCTTTCTTT. Translating it yields CASSFSARGTEAFF.

Note on this clone: This specimen includes other DNA sequences encoding the same CDR3. The V call is TRBV28, the J call TRBJ2-7; the D is unclear. CDR3 length equals 11 residues. Trimming shortened V by 2 bases and J by 6 bases, and 5 bases separated the two germline ends. Germline CDR1 and CDR2: MDHEN and SYDVKM. CDR3: CASSLKGEQYF. DNA for the CDR3: TGTGCCAGCAGTTTAAAGGGCGAGCAGTACTTC.

The genes are TRBV4-2 and TRBJ2-3; 9 nucleotides agree with TRBD2. The V gene end was trimmed by 1 base and the J gene end by 2 bases; junction bases not matched to a gene: 7. The CDR3 is 17 residues long. Per germline, CDR1 LGHNA and CDR2 YNFKEQ. The CDR3 DNA is TGTGCCAGCAGCCAAGTCTCTGCGGGAGGGATCACAGATACGCAGTATTTT. This sequence encodes CASSQVSAGGITDTQYF.

The chain combines TRBV5-6 with TRBJ1-1; D possibly corresponds to TRBD1 (6 bases). V was shortened by 3 bases and J by 3 bases, with 12 bases between the two germline ends. Looked up from germline, CDR1 is SGHDT and CDR2 is YYEEEE. The CDR3 has 14 residues. The CDR3 nucleotides read TGTGCCAGCAGCTCATTTACAGGGTACACTGAAGCTTTCTTT. Translation: CASSSFTGYTEAFF.

Notes on this clone: This sample includes further DNA sequences coding for the same CDR3. The chain recombines TRBV5-4 with TRBJ1-5; the D is unclear. The CDR3 is made up of 14 amino acids. Looked up from germline, CDR1 is SGHNT and CDR2 is YYREEE (reference sequence). Trimming left V 2 bases short and J 1 base short, with 7 bases between. CDR3 nucleotide sequence: TGTGCCAGCAGCTTATCCGGAAGCAATCAGCCCCAGCATTTT. Translated, it gives CASSLSGSNQPQHF. The full variable domain, with the rest looked up from reference TRBV5-4 and TRBJ1-5, is ETGVTQSPTHLIKTRGQQVTLRCSSQSGHNTVSWYQQALGQGPQFIFQYYREEENGRGNFPPRFSGLQFPNYSSELNVNALELDDSALYLCASSLSGSNQPQHFGDGTRLSIL.

For this clone: This sample also contains other DNA sequences that code for the same CDR3. As DNA, the CDR3 is TGTGCCAGCTCACCACCGGGGGAGAACTATGGCTACACCTTC. Its protein product is CASSPPGENYGYTF. The rearrangement uses TRBV18 and TRBJ1-2; TRBD1 might be the D (5 bases). The CDR3 has 14 residues. Trimming stripped 0 bases from V and 2 bases from J, with 7 bases between. CDR1 and CDR2 from the germline V gene are KGHSH and LQKENI.

V and J are TRBV5-1 and TRBJ2-2, with TRBD2 matching over 9 bases. Per the germline V gene, CDR1 is SGHRS and CDR2 is YFSETQ. This CDR3 is 16 amino acids long. Trimming at V came to 0 bases and at J to 6 bases, leaving 6 bases not matched to a gene. The DNA for the CDR3 is TGCGCCAGCAGCTTGGGCCTAGCGGGATGGCCCGGGGAGCTGTTTTTT. Residues: CASSLGLAGWPGELFF.

The V gene is TRBV19, the J gene TRBJ1-4; D not resolved. There are 15 residues in the CDR3. The V end lost 7 bases, the J end lost 0 bases, and 12 bases lay between the germline ends. Germline V gene data show CDR1 as LNHDA and CDR2 as SQIVND (reference sequence). CDR3 residues: CASMGWATTNEKLFF. The CDR3 DNA follows: TGTGCCAGTATGGGATGGGCCACAACTAATGAAAAACTGTTTTTT.

This clone was observed a few times. In the same sample, other DNA sequences code for this CDR3. The chain uses TRBV28 and TRBJ2-7; 9 positions match TRBD1. Germline CDR1 reads MDHEN; CDR2 reads SYDVKM. Unmatched junction bases numbered 2, after V lost 6 bases and J lost 2 bases. CDR3 length equals 13 residues. CDR3 coding DNA: TGTGCCAGCAGGGGGACAGGGCCCTACGAGCAGTACTTC. Translation: CASRGTGPYEQYF.

CDR3 sequence (DNA): TGTGCCAGCAGCTTTCAGGGAGGACGAGAGACCCAGTACTTC. This translates into CASSFQGGRETQYF. The V gene is TRBV7-2, the J gene TRBJ2-5; possibly TRBD2 for D (6 bases). Germline CDR1 SGHTA, CDR2 FQGNSA. The V and J ends lost 3 bases and 4 bases respectively, with 12 bases between them. The CDR3 is 14 residues long.

V is TRBV6-1 and J is TRBJ1-4, with 7 bases that match TRBD1. Germline loops: CDR1 MNHNS, CDR2 SASEGT. Germline trimming cut 6 bases from V and 5 bases from J; bases unmatched to any gene: 9. The CDR3 runs to 15 residues. CDR3 bases: TGTGCCAGCAGCCTGGGACAGCAGGGGAATGAAAAACTGTTTTTT. Translation gives CASSLGQQGNEKLFF.

J is TRBJ1-5 and V is TRBV5-6; D is uncertain. This CDR3 is 16 amino acids long. V dropped 1 base and J dropped 2 bases, with 13 bases sitting between them. CDR1 and CDR2 from the germline V gene are SGHDT and YYEEEE. Written as DNA, the CDR3 is TGTGCCAGCAGCTTGAGAATCGGGATAGGCAATCAGCCCCAGCATTTT. Its translation is CASSLRIGIGNQPQHF.

This chain connects TRBV19 to TRBJ2-1; possibly TRBD1 or TRBD2 for D (5 bases each). Germline lookup yields CDR1 LNHDA and CDR2 SQIVND (reference sequence). The germline V and J ends were trimmed by 10 bases and 2 bases, with 15 bases remaining between them. The CDR3 is made up of 14 amino acids. The CDR3 loop is CATAEWGPYNEQFF. The CDR3 bases are TGTGCCACTGCCGAGTGGGGACCCTACAATGAGCAGTTCTTC.

The V call is TRBV2, the J call TRBJ2-5; 13 bases agree with TRBD2. Germline V gene data show CDR1 as SNHLY and CDR2 as FYNNEI. The CDR3 totals 16 residues. Trimming took 5 bases from V and 5 from J; bases not matched to a gene: 8. CDR3 protein: CASSRGTSGTGETQYF. In nucleotides, the CDR3 is TGTGCCAGCAGTCGGGGGACTAGCGGGACTGGGGAGACCCAGTACTTC.

As to this clone: The sample carries other DNA sequences with the same CDR3. The J gene is TRBJ2-5, the V gene TRBV25-1; 7 positions agree with TRBD1. The CDR3 loop spans 12 amino acids. Unmatched junction bases numbered 0, after V lost 6 bases and J lost 2 bases. CDR1 is MGHDK and CDR2 is SYGVNS in the germline V gene. In DNA form, the CDR3 reads TGTGCCAGCAGCAGGGGGCAAGAGACCCAGTACTTC. Its translation: CASSRGQETQYF.

CDR3 bases: TGTGCCAGCAGCTTAGCGGGACACCACACCGGGGAGCTGTTTTTT. Encoded protein: CASSLAGHHTGELFF. This chain links TRBV7-2 with TRBJ2-2; tentative D call: TRBD1 (6 bases). The germline V gene encodes CDR1 SGHTA and CDR2 FQGNSA. CDR3 size: 15 residues. Trimming took off 0 bases at V and 3 bases at J, with 8 bases between the two ends.

The V call is TRBV5-4, the J call TRBJ2-7; 13 positions agree with TRBD2. The CDR3 runs 16 residues. J lost 1 base, V lost 4 bases, and 5 bases had no gene match. Germline-derived CDR1 and CDR2 are SGHNT and YYREEE (reference sequence). CDR3 bases: TGTGCCAGCAGCCGCGGACTAGCGGGAGCGTCCTACGAGCAGTACTTC. This gives the protein CASSRGLAGASYEQYF.

The chain employs TRBV9 and TRBJ2-7, with D unclear. Germline CDR1 reads SGDLS; CDR2 reads YYNGEE. Between the trimmed V and J ends, which lost 2 bases and 6 bases, there was a span of 12 bases. This CDR3 comprises 13 residues. CDR3: CASSVATLAEQYF. The CDR3 DNA sequence: TGTGCCAGCAGCGTTGCGACACTGGCCGAGCAGTACTTC.

A single count supports this clone. The chain links TRBV5-4 to TRBJ1-1, with 9 positions matching TRBD1. This CDR3 has 15 residues. V lost 3 bases, J lost 5 bases, and 8 bases stayed unmatched. CDR1 is SGHNT, CDR2 YYREEE, per germline (reference sequence). CDR3: CASSSDRGGRTEAFF. CDR3 in DNA: TGTGCCAGCAGCTCTGACAGGGGGGGCCGGACTGAAGCTTTCTTT.

This rearrangement joins TRBV27 to TRBJ1-2, with 7 bases fitting TRBD1. The junction had 6 bases not matched to a gene; V was cut back by 5 bases and J by 6 bases. This CDR3 region has 13 residues. Germline loops: CDR1 MNHEY, CDR2 SMNVEV (reference sequence). DNA for the CDR3: TGTGCCAGCAGTCCTTTGACAGGGAATGGCTACACCTTC. This translates into CASSPLTGNGYTF.

This chain uses TRBV6-4 with TRBJ2-7; 10 bases agree with TRBD1. The CDR3 has 14 amino acids. Germline CDR1 reads MRHNA; CDR2 reads SNTAGT. Germline trimming cut 4 bases from V and 3 bases from J; bases unmatched to any gene: 3. In DNA, the CDR3 is TGTGCCAGCAGTGTGCGGACAGGGGGCTACGAGCAGTACTTC. It is translated as CASSVRTGGYEQYF.